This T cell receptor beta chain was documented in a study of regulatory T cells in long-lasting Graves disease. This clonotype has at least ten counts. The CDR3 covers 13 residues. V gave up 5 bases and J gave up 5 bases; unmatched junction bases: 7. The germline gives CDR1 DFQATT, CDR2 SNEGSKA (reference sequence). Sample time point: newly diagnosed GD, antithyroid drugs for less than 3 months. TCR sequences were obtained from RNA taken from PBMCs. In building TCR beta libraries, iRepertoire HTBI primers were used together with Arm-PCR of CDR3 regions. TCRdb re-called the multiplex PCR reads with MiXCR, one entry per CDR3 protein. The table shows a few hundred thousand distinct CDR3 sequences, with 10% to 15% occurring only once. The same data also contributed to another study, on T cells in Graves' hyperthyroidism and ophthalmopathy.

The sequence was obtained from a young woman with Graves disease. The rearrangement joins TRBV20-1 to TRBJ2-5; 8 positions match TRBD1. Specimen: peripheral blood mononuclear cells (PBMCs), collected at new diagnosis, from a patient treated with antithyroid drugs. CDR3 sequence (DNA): TGCAGTGCTGCAACGGACAGGGAGGAGACCCAGTACTTC. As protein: CSAATDREETQYF.